The T cell receptor beta chain under discussion was sequenced for a study of cytomegalovirus exposure and HLA in healthy donors. Regarding the study as a whole: A missense DCLRE1C variant was associated with V- and J-gene trimming of TCR beta chains in a later analysis, and an independent cohort replicated the association. It was confirmed in vitro that a few of the CMV-associated chains were specific for CMV antigens.

V lost 7 bases to trimming and J lost 4 bases; unmatched junction nucleotides: 6. The CDR3 length is 14 residues. Germline-derived CDR1 and CDR2 are MDHEN and SYDVKM. It was with 60 Vbeta and 13 Jbeta primers that the PCR ran. Method: immunoSEQ multiplex PCR; TCRdb's copy keeps in-frame clones and lacks some. The table records about 76,000 clones, 65% to 85% of them present only once. This clone came up once. Antigen: not known. The sequenced sample consisted of PBMCs. The rearrangement uses TRBV28 and TRBJ2-2; TRBD2 agrees at 7 bases. The clonotype was recovered from a man aged 60 to 69 in good health and CMV-seropositive. The CDR3 spells CASNRAGITGELFF. CDR3 nucleotide sequence: TGTGCCAGCAATAGAGCGGGAATCACCGGGGAGCTGTTTTTT.